This passage covers 5 T cell receptor beta chains from one sample sequenced in a study of cytomegalovirus exposure and HLA in healthy donors. 13 Jbeta primers and 60 Vbeta primers were used for the PCR. Repertoires were generated with immunoSEQ multiplex PCR, while TCRdb's copy carries only in-frame clones and drops some. The sample consists of about 130,000 clones, roughly 82% of them appearing once. Sequenced material: PBMCs. These receptors all come from a male donor in good health and CMV-seropositive.

V gene TRBV5-6 combines with J gene TRBJ2-1; 8 bases map to TRBD2. Looked up from germline, CDR1 is SGHDT and CDR2 is YYEEEE. The J segment lost 6 bases and the V segment lost 2 bases, leaving 7 bases of the junction unmatched. The CDR3 contains 15 residues. CDR3 residues: CASSFVGRALNEQFF. The CDR3 DNA follows: TGTGCCAGCAGCTTCGTCGGGAGGGCCCTCAATGAGCAGTTCTTC.

This chain connects TRBV19 to TRBJ1-6; D call uncertain. The CDR3 contains 17 residues. Germline CDR1 is LNHDA and CDR2 is SQIVND (reference sequence). Deletions cut 7 bases from V and 0 bases from J, with 16 bases between. This chain's CDR3 is CASTGVWDASYNSPLHF. The CDR3 nucleotides are TGTGCCAGTACCGGGGTCTGGGATGCCTCCTATAATTCACCCCTCCACTTT.

This clone was seen more than once but under ten times. This sequence joins TRBV27 and TRBJ1-1; weak D call: TRBD1 (5 bases). Looked up from germline, CDR1 is MNHEY and CDR2 is SMNVEV (reference sequence). CDR3 length: 16 residues. V was cut by 0 bases and J by 5 bases, with 16 bases left in between. CDR3 nucleotides: TGTGCCAGCAGTTTATCGCCGGCGGGGGTTCAGACTGAAGCTTTCTTT. Its translation is CASSLSPAGVQTEAFF.

The J gene is TRBJ1-6, the V gene TRBV5-8, with TRBD1 identical over 8 bases. The CDR3 has 16 residues. Germline V gene sequence: CDR1 SGHTS, CDR2 YDEGEE. The V and J ends lost 4 bases and 4 bases, in that order; junction bases with no gene match: 7. CDR3 amino acids: CASSSWTGIYNSPLHF. CDR3 in DNA: TGTGCCAGCAGCAGCTGGACAGGGATTTATAATTCACCCCTCCACTTT.

The V call is TRBV19, the J call TRBJ2-4; a weak D match, TRBD2 (6 bases). The CDR3 covers 13 residues. V lost 8 bases, J lost 7 bases, and 15 bases lay in between. Germline V gene lookup returns CDR1 LNHDA and CDR2 SQIVND (reference sequence). The CDR3 reads CASGAVGGNIQYF. The CDR3 DNA follows: TGTGCCAGTGGGGCAGTTGGAGGGAACATTCAGTACTTC.